This TCR beta chain was captured in a study of radiotherapy plus CTLA-4 blockade in lung cancer. Study-wide results and limits: Tumor-origin TCR clones grew in blood after radiotherapy plus ipilimumab.

Germline lookup yields CDR1 SGHNT and CDR2 YYREEE (reference sequence). The V end was cut by 4 bases, the J end by 2 bases, with 19 bases between. This CDR3 region has 16 residues. Comments on this clone: What it binds is unknown.

This table comes from immunoSEQ multiplex PCR, and its TCRdb copy is limited to in-frame clones, with some not included. The sample has tens of thousands of clones, 70% to 90% seen once. The specimen comprised peripheral blood, sampled from a patient treated with radiotherapy plus ipilimumab. This chain joins TRBV5-4 and TRBJ2-7; D might be TRBD1 (5 bases). The sequence came from a human donor with non-small cell lung cancer whose response to radiotherapy plus ipilimumab could not be evaluated. The CDR3 nucleotides read TGTGCCAGCAGCCCTGCCCCGGGCCTGGGGCCCTACGAGCAGTACTTC. Translated, it gives CASSPAPGLGPYEQYF.